The text below deals with one T cell receptor (beta chain). No antigen is known for it. There are no base qualities to consult, and no much larger clone falls within one base. The trim is 1 base for V and 3 bases for J, with a gap of 10 bases between the germline ends. The CDR3 runs 15 residues from the cysteine to the phenylalanine. The CDR3 DNA has 45 bases and is translated from base 1. According to the germline V gene, CDR1 reads MNHNS and CDR2 reads SASEGT. TCRbeta CDR3 regions were amplified from genomic DNA using the immunoSEQ Assay, a bias-controlled multiplex PCR. As for the original processing: The number of nucleated cells in each sample was estimated by amplification of reference gene primers within the assay. To quantify the absolute abundance of each unique TCRbeta CDR3 rearrangement, sequence reads were collapsed and filtered. For each sample, productive Simpson clonality was calculated as the square root of Simpson's diversity index over productive rearrangements. TCRdb took over this immuneACCESS table, retaining in-frame rearrangements with V and J assigned. Such tables are incomplete; in checked studies, under half of the missing clones stem from an unresolved V gene, and the remainder is unexplained. The V and J calls and the clone size are those of that table, but D and trimming were determined from the DNA. This sample gives some 490,000 clones in total; 80% to 90% of them show up just once. More than 7.5% of the sample lies in the top ten.

These data come from a study of blood T cell repertoires in COVID-19 (TCRdb year 2020). Describing the broader study: Collaborator samples came from the United States, Italy and Spain and covered acute and convalescent phases of COVID-19. Subjects who had been exposed to COVID-19, were actively infected with it, or had recovered from it provided the deeply sampled blood TCRbeta repertoires that made up the dataset. A freely available public database, intended as a resource for researchers studying the immune response to SARS-CoV-2, is where the repertoires were released. Where available, HLA class I and class II types were obtained from metadata supplied by the sample provider rather than from assay-based typing. Samples were obtained from the ongoing ImmuneRACE study (first 160 participants) and from 1,000 to 1,500 subjects provided by 6 global collaborators. A de-identified subject ID, COVID-19 status, age in years and sex were almost always included in the sample metadata. The material from the prospective study consisted of cDNA or gDNA derived from T cells, B-cell-depleted T cells, or PBMCs.

Enrolling through a virtual design, the prospective study's participants ranged in age from roughly 18 to 90 years and lived across 20 to 25 United States geographic areas. In the prospective study, participants were assigned to cohorts based on the clinical history participants reported in a screening survey and a study questionnaire. For ImmuneRACE Cohort 3, a participant was defined as recovered based on two consecutive negative NP/OP PCR tests, clearance by a healthcare professional, or resolution of symptoms. In the prospective study, mobile phlebotomists collected whole blood, serum and a nasopharyngeal or oropharyngeal swab from each participant. Prospective study participants could optionally give additional blood draws and questionnaires over a roughly 2-month period. Before DNA extraction, blood samples from the prospective study were shipped at room temperature or frozen. General study outcomes and caveats: The amount of clinical and demographic metadata varied by source and participant and was provided uncurated.

Here the chain combines TRBV6-1 and TRBJ1-3; no D gene can be assigned with confidence. The receptor was derived from a woman aged 55-75 years who had recovered from COVID-19. The sequencing input was PBMCs or T cells enriched from blood (not recorded which). The CDR3 reads CASSEGIAVGNTIYF. The DNA sequence reads TGTGCCAGCAGTGAAGGGATAGCGGTTGGAAACACCATATATTTT.